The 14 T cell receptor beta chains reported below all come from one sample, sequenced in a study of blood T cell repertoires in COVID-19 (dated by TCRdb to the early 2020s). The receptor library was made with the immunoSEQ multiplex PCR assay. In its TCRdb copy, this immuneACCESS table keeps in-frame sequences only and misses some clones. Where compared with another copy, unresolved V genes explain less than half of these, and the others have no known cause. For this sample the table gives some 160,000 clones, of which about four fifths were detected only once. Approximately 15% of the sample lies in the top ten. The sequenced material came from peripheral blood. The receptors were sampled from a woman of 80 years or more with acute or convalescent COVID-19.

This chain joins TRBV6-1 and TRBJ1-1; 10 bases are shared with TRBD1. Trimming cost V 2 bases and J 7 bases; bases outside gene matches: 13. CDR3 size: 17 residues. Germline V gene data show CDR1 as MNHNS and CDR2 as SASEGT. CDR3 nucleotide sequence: TGTGCCAGCAGTGAATTATGGGGACAGGGGAGCCCCAATGAAGCTTTCTTT. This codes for CASSELWGQGSPNEAFF.

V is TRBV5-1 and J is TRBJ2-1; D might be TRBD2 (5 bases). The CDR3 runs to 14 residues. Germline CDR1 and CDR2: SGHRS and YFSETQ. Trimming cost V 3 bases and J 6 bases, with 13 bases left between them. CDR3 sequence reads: CASSSLATGNEQFF. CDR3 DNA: TGCGCCAGCAGCTCGCTAGCAACCGGCAATGAGCAGTTCTTC.

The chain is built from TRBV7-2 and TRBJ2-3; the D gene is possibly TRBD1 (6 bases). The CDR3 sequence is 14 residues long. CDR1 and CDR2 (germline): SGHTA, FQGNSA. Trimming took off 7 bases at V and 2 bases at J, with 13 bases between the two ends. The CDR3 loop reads CASTLGQNTDTQYF. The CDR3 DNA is TGTGCCAGCACCCTAGGACAGAACACAGATACGCAGTATTTT.

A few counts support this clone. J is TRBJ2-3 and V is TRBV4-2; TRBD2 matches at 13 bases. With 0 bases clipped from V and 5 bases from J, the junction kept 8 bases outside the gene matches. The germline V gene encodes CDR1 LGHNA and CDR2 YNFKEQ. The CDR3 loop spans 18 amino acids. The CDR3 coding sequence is TGTGCCAGCAGCCAAGAAAGGACTAGCGGGGGTAGGAGAGATACGCAGTATTTT. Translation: CASSQERTSGGRRDTQYF.

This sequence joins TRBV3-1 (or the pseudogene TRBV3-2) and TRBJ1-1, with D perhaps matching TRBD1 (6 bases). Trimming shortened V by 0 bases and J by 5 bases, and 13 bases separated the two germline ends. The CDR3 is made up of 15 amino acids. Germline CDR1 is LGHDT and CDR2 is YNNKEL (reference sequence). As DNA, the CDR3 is TGTGCCAGCAGCCAAGATAGGGGGGGTAGGACTGAAGCTTTCTTT. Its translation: CASSQDRGGRTEAFF.

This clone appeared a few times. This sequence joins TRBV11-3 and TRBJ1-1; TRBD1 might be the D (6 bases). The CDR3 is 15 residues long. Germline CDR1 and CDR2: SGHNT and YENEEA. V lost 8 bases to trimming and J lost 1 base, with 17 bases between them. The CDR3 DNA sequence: TGTGCCAGCCAATTGAGCGGACAGAGGAACACTGAAGCTTTCTTT. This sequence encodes CASQLSGQRNTEAFF. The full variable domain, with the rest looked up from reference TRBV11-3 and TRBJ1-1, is EAGVVQSPRYKIIEKKQPVAFWCNPISGHNTLYWYLQNLGQGPELLIRYENEEAVDDSQLPKDRFSAERLKGVDSTLKIQPAELGDSAVYLCASQLSGQRNTEAFFGQGTRLTVV.

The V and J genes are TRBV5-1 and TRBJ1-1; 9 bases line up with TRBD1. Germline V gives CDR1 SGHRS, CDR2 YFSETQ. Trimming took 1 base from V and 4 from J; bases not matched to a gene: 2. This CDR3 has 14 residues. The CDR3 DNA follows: TGCGCCAGCAGCTTGACAGGGGGCGGCACTGAAGCTTTCTTT. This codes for CASSLTGGGTEAFF.

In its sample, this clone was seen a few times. The CDR3 sequence: CASSLVGAHEQYF. CDR3 in DNA: TGCGCCAGCAGCTTGGTGGGGGCCCACGAGCAGTACTTC. The V call is TRBV5-1, the J call TRBJ2-7, with TRBD1 as a possible D gene (6 bases). Germline V CDR1 and CDR2: SGHRS, YFSETQ. The CDR3 runs to 13 residues. The V end was cut by 0 bases, the J end by 5 bases, with 9 bases between. Drawing the rest from reference TRBV5-1 and TRBJ2-7, the complete variable domain is KAGVTQTPRYLIKTRGQQVTLSCSPISGHRSVSWYQQTPGQGLQFLFEYFSETQRNKGNFPGRFSGRQFSNSRSEMNVSTLELGDSALYLCASSLVGAHEQYFGPGTRLTVT.

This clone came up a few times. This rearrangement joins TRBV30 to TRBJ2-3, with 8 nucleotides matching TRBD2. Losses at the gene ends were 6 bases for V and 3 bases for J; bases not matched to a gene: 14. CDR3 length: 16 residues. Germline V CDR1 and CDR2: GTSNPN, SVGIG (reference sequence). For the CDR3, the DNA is TGTGCCTGTCCCGTGAAAGGGGCGGGAGGAACAGATACGCAGTATTTT. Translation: CACPVKGAGGTDTQYF. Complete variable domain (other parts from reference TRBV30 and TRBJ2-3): SQTIHQWPATLVQPVGSPLSLECTVEGTSNPNLYWYRQAAGRGLQLLFYSVGIGQISSEVPQNLSASRPQDRQFILSSKKLLLSDSGFYLCACPVKGAGGTDTQYFGPGTRLTVL.

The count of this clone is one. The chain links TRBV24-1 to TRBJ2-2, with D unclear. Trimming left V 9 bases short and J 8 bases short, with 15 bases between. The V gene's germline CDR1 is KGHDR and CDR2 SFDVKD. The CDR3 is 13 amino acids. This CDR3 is CATPLYPRGELFF. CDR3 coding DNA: TGTGCCACCCCCCTTTACCCCCGGGGGGAGCTGTTTTTT.

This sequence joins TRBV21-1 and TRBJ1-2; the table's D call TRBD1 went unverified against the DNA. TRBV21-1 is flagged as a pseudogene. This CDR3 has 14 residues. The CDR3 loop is CASSRTGSGYGYTF. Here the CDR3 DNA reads TGTGCCAGCAGCAGGACAGGGTCCGGCTATGGCTACACCTTC.

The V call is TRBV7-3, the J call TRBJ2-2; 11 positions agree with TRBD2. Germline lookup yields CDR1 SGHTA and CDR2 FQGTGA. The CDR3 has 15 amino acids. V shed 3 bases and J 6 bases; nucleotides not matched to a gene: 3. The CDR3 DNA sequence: TGTGCCAGCAGCTTTATAGCGGGAGGGGCCGGGGAGCTGTTTTTT. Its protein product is CASSFIAGGAGELFF.

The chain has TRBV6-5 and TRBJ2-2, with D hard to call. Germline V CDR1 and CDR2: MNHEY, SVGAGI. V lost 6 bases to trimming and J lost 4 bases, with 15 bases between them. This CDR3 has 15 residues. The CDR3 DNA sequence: TGTGCCAGCAGCCCCGTGAGGCCTATCACCGGGGAGCTGTTTTTT. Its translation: CASSPVRPITGELFF.

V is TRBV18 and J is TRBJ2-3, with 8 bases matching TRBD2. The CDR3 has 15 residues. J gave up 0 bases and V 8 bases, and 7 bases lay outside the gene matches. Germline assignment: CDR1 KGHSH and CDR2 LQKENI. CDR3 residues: CASRSGRDSTDTQYF. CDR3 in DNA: TGTGCCAGCCGATCCGGGAGGGATAGCACAGATACGCAGTATTTT.